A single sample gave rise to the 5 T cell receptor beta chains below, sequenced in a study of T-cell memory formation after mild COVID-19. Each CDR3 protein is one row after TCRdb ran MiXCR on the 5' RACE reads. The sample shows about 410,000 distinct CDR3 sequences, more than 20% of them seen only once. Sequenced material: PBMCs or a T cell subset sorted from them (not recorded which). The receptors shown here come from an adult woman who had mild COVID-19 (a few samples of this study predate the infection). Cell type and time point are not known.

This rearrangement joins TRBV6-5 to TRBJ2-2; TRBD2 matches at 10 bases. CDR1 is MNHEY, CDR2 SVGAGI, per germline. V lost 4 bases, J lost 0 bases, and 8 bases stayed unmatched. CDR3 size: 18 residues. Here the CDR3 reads CASSSLAGGLSNTGELFF. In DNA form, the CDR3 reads TGTGCCAGCAGTTCCTTAGCGGGGGGTTTGTCGAACACCGGGGAGCTGTTTTTT.

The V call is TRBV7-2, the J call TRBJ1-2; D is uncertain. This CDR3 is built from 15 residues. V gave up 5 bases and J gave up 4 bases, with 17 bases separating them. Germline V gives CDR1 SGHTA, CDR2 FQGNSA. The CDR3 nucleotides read TGTGCCAGCAGCCCTCGGGTCCAAGACCTCTATGGCTACACCTTC. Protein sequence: CASSPRVQDLYGYTF.

CDR3: CATSDFPRTSGYTDTQYF. In DNA, the CDR3 is TGTGCCACCAGTGATTTCCCACGGACTAGCGGATACACAGATACGCAGTATTTT. V gene TRBV24-1 combines with J gene TRBJ2-3, with 10 nucleotides matching TRBD2. The CDR3 totals 18 residues. J was trimmed by 2 bases and V by 1 base; bases with no gene match: 8. Germline V gene lookup returns CDR1 KGHDR and CDR2 SFDVKD.

The CDR3 DNA sequence: TGTGCCAGCAGCGCGGAACCGGACAGGGTCGACACCGGGGAGCTGTTTTTT. As protein: CASSAEPDRVDTGELFF. The chain has TRBV9 and TRBJ2-2; 8 bases line up with TRBD1. The CDR3 extends over 17 amino acids. Germline CDR1 is SGDLS and CDR2 is YYNGEE. V gave up 3 bases and J gave up 3 bases; unmatched junction bases: 10.

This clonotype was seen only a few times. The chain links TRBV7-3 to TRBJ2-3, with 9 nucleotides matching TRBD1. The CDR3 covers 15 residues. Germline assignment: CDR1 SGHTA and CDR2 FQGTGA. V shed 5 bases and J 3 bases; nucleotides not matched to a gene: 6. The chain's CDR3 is CASSRLGQGTDTQYF. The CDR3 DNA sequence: TGTGCCAGCAGCCGTCTAGGACAGGGGACAGATACGCAGTATTTT.